The 3 T cell receptor beta chains below all came from one sample that was sequenced in a study of T cells expressing NK-cell markers. TCRdb reprocessed the 5' RACE reads and stores each CDR3 protein as one record, lacking DNA. Recorded for this sample: some 500,000 distinct CDR3 sequences. The sequenced material came from blood T cells: a sorted CD56 or NKG2C T cell subset, CD4+ or CD8+ T cells, or bulk PBMC T cells (not recorded which). Receptors were obtained from a woman in her 50s in good health.

V and J are TRBV6-5 and TRBJ2-6. The germline CDR1 and CDR2 sequences are MNHEY and SVGAGI. CDR3 size: 16 residues. CDR3 sequence: CASSYVGFSGANVLTF.

V and J are TRBV10-3 and TRBJ1-2; TCRdb outputs TRBD1, but without DNA this stays unchecked. This CDR3 is 13 amino acids long. The germline CDR1 and CDR2 sequences are ENHRY and SYGVKD. The CDR3 here is CAISAQGVTGYTF.

The chain links TRBV28 to TRBJ2-2; the D gene TCRdb calls, TRBD1, cannot be checked with no DNA. The CDR3 runs 14 residues. Looked up from germline, CDR1 is MDHEN and CDR2 is SYDVKM. The CDR3 loop is CASNRPPGTGELFF.